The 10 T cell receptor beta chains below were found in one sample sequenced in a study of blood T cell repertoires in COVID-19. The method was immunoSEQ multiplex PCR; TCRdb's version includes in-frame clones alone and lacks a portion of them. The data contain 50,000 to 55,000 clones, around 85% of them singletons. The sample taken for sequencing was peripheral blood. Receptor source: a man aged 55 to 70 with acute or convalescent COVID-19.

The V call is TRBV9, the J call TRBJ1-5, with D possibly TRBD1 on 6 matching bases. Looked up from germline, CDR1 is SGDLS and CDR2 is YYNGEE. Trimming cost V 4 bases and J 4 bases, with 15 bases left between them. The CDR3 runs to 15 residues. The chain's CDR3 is CASSLTGSRNQPQHF. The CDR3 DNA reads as TGTGCCAGCAGCCTAACAGGGAGTCGGAATCAGCCCCAGCATTTT. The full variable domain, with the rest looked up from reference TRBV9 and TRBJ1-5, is DSGVTQTPKHLITATGQRVTLRCSPRSGDLSVYWYQQSLDQGLQFLIQYYNGEERAKGNILERFSAQQFPDLHSELNLSSLELGDSALYFCASSLTGSRNQPQHFGDGTRLSIL.

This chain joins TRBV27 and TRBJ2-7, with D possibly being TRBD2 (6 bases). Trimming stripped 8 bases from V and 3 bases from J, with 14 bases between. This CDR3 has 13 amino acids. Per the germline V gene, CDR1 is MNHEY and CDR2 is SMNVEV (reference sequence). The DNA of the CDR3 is TGTGCCAGCGGACCCCGGGACTTCTACGAGCAGTACTTC. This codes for CASGPRDFYEQYF.

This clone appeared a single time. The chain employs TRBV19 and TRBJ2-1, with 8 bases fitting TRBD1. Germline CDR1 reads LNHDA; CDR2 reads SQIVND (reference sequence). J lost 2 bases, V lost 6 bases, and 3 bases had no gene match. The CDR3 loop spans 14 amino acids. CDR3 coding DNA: TGTGCCAGTAGAGACAGGGGCCCCTACAATGAGCAGTTCTTC. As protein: CASRDRGPYNEQFF.

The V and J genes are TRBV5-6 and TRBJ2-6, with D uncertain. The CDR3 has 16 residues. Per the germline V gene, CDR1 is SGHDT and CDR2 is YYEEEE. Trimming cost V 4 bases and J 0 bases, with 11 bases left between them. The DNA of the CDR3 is TGTGCCAGCAGCCGATCACTATACTCTGGGGCCAACGTCCTGACTTTC. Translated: CASSRSLYSGANVLTF.

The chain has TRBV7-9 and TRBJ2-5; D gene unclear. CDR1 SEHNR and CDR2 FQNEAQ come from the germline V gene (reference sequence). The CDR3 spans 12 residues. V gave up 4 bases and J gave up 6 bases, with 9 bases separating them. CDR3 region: CASSWYEKTQYF. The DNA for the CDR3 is TGTGCCAGCAGCTGGTATGAGAAGACCCAGTACTTC.

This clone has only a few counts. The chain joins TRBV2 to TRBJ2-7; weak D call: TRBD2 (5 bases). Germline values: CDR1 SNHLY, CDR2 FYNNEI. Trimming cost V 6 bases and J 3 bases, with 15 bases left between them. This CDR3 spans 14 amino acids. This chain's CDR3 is CASSPQSRGYEQYF. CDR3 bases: TGTGCCAGCAGCCCCCAGAGCCGGGGCTACGAGCAGTACTTC.

The CDR3 DNA reads as TGTGCCACCAGCAACATCGTGGGGGGCGAGCAGTACTTC. Protein sequence: CATSNIVGGEQYF. This chain uses TRBV15 with TRBJ2-7; D possibly corresponds to TRBD2 (6 bases). V lost 4 bases and J 6 bases, leaving 13 bases between the germline ends. This CDR3 has 13 amino acids. Per germline, CDR1 LNHNV and CDR2 YYDKDF (reference sequence).

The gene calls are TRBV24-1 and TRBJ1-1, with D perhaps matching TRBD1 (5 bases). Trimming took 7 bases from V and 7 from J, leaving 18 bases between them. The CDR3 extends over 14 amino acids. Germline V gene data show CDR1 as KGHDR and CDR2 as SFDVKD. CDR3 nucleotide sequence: TGTGCCACCAGACCTCCCGGGACTGCAAGTGAAGCTTTCTTT. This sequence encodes CATRPPGTASEAFF.

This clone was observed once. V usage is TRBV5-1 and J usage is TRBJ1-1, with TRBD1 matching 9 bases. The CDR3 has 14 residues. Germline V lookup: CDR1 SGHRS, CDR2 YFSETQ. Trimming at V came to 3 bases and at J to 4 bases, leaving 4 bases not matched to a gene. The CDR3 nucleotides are TGCGCCAGCAGCTCCACGGACAGGGGCACTGAAGCTTTCTTT. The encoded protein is CASSSTDRGTEAFF.

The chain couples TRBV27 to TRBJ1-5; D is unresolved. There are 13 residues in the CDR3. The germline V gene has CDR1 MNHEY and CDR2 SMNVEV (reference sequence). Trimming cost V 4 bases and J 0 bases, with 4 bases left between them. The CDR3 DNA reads TGTGCCAGCAGTTCGTCTAGCAATCAGCCCCAGCATTTT. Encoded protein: CASSSSSNQPQHF.